This T cell receptor beta chain was identified during a study of T cell responses to AZD1222 COVID-19 vaccine (dated by TCRdb to 2020 to 2023). Background for the entire study: AZD1222 recipients whose second dose came at about 4 weeks and those whose second dose came at about 12 weeks were combined into one group, since spike-specific TCR depth and breadth did not differ between the two schedules. Trial participants were enrolled by age into 18-55, 56-69 and 70-plus year subgroups, with about 150, 28 and 57 TCR-sequenced participants respectively. TCR sequencing was performed for 233 trial participants, of whom about 200 were given two doses of AZD1222 and some 26 were given two doses of MenACWY control vaccine.

The CDR3 regions of human TCRbeta chains were subjected to immunosequencing. The authors' analysis ran thus. TCRs in the repertoires were compared against a reference library of SARS-CoV-2-specific TCRs that had been generated with the MIRA antigen-specificity platform. Breadth was defined as the fraction of unique TCRs that were SARS-CoV-2-associated. Depth was defined as the fraction of total T cells that were SARS-CoV-2-associated. Using the MIRA data, each spike-specific TCR was mapped to the spike region that the TCR reacts to and placed in a CD4 or CD8 class. Log10-transformed breadth and depth values were compared by one-way ANOVA with Sidak's multiple comparisons tests. Entries here come from immuneACCESS through TCRdb and include only in-frame sequences with V and J called. Some clones fail to appear in such tables; in the studies checked, an unresolved V gene covers under half of the shortfall, and the cause of the remainder is unknown. That table gives V, J and clone size, and the DNA gave D and trimming. The sample profile shows some 120,000 clones; 75% to 95% of them were found once. Almost 5.5% of the sample comes from the top ten.

As to this clone: Its recognized antigen is unknown. No base-level quality is on record; no much larger clone is a single base apart.

The CDR3 covers 14 residues, taking in both the cysteine and the phenylalanine. Solely the CDR3 DNA is kept, with 42 bases framed from the first base. Unmatched junction bases come to 8, with V trimmed by 5 bases and J by 3 bases. Looking up the germline V gene yields CDR1 SGHTS and CDR2 YDEGEE. Study-wide findings and limitations: Only 5 to 7 AZD1222 recipients were SARS-CoV-2 seropositive at baseline, limiting conclusions about previously exposed vaccinees. After two AZD1222 doses, spike-specific TCR breadth and depth were significantly higher than at day 0 and than in MenACWY recipients. Participants were mostly white British, with more females than males. The authors suggested clonal diversity may have been underestimated. In the small 56-69-year group, the increase in depth fell short of significance, most likely because of low power. Epitopes outside the regions mutated in the B.1.351 and B.1.1.7 variants were reportedly recognized by nearly half of the unique spike-specific TCRs. No day 14 peak-response samples were available, so repertoires were characterized only after the peak T cell response. The vaccine-associated CD4 TCRs covered the entire spike protein, and the dominant responses fell in regions 160-218 and 743-854.

In the paper's terms, the time point label means: baseline before first vaccination. Samples from vaccinated people were obtained from the UK trials COV001 and COV002, which included a single-blind randomized controlled phase 2/3 trial of AZD1222 (ChAdOx1 nCoV-19) in healthy adults. Trial participant PBMC samples were collected at day 0 and day 28 after the second dose for TCRbeta chain sequencing. This clonotype was sampled from an adult in good health. The chain couples TRBV5-8 to TRBJ2-7; 7 of the junction bases match TRBD1. The sample here was peripheral blood, taken on day 0 of AZD1222 vaccination. Here the CDR3 is given as CASRSGQPVYEQYF. The bases read TGTGCCAGCAGGTCGGGACAGCCAGTCTACGAGCAGTACTTC.